This T cell receptor (beta chain) was obtained from a study of regulatory T cells in long-lasting Graves disease. The wider study: With positive TSH receptor antibodies and over 5 years of antithyroid drugs, Graves' disease was considered persistent.

Sequencing libraries for TCR beta were prepared with iRepertoire HTBI primers and Arm-PCR of CDR3 regions. TCRdb re-analysed the multiplex PCR reads in MiXCR, keeping a single row per CDR3 protein. The sample includes 300,000 to 500,000 distinct CDR3 sequences, 20% to 25% seen only once; the top ten take roughly 20%. Findings of the study overall: Gene preferences differed: TRBV28, TRBJ1-2, TRBJ2-5 in persistent cases.

Trimming shortened V by 5 bases and J by 7 bases, and 17 bases separated the two germline ends. In germline, CDR1 is MNHEY, CDR2 SMNVEV (reference sequence). The CDR3 runs to 14 residues. Time point: persistent/refractory GD, antithyroid drugs over 5 years with positive TRAb. The TCR library was made from RNA extracted from PBMCs. Diagnosing Graves' disease relied on the American Thyroid Association guidelines. This clonotype was found many times. Its specificity is unknown. This receptor was taken from a female donor with Graves disease. The sequencing used peripheral blood mononuclear cells (PBMCs), collected when the disease was refractory, from a patient treated with antithyroid drugs. This chain links TRBV27 with TRBJ1-1; no firm D call. This CDR3 reads CASSTLGRSNEAFF. CDR3 bases: TGTGCCAGCAGTACACTGGGTCGGTCAAATGAAGCTTTCTTT.